Listed here are 17 T cell receptor beta chains from one sample, sequenced in a study of technical replicates of blood from a few donors. Produced via immunoSEQ multiplex PCR; TCRdb's table is partial and in-frame only. There are 60,000 to 85,000 clones in the sample; about 91% occur only once, and about 0.4% lies in the top ten. The sequenced sample consisted of T cells isolated from PBMCs. These receptors originate from a human donor in good health.

The rearrangement links TRBV27 to TRBJ1-4; TRBD1 matches at 7 bases. J gave up 2 bases and V 7 bases, and 4 bases lay outside the gene matches. The CDR3 is 14 amino acids. Germline V gene lookup returns CDR1 MNHEY and CDR2 SMNVEV (reference sequence). The CDR3 spells CASKPGQTNEKLFF. DNA for the CDR3: TGTGCCAGCAAACCGGGACAGACTAATGAAAAACTGTTTTTT.

J is TRBJ2-1 and V is TRBV30; 8 bases match TRBD1. Per germline, CDR1 GTSNPN and CDR2 SVGIG (reference sequence). The V gene end was trimmed by 5 bases and the J gene end by 7 bases; junction bases not matched to a gene: 10. The CDR3 runs to 14 residues. CDR3 protein: CAWALDRVMNEQFF. In DNA, the CDR3 is TGTGCCTGGGCGTTGGACAGGGTGATGAATGAGCAGTTCTTC.

The chain employs TRBV19 and TRBJ1-1; tentatively, D is TRBD1 (5 bases). Germline V gene sequence: CDR1 LNHDA, CDR2 SQIVND (reference sequence). This CDR3 contains 14 residues. Between the trimmed V and J ends, which lost 0 bases and 7 bases, there was a span of 12 bases. The CDR3 is CASSIERGRGEAFF. In DNA, the CDR3 is TGTGCCAGTAGTATAGAAAGGGGTAGGGGTGAAGCTTTCTTT.

V is TRBV7-9 and J is TRBJ2-2, with a possible D match to TRBD1 (6 bases). Looked up from germline, CDR1 is SEHNR and CDR2 is FQNEAQ (reference sequence). The CDR3 contains 16 residues. V was clipped by 1 base and J by 5 bases, with 14 bases between them. The CDR3 coding sequence is TGTGCCAGCAGCTTAGTTGGCCAGGGGAGTACCGGGGAGCTGTTTTTT. As protein: CASSLVGQGSTGELFF.

J is TRBJ2-7 and V is TRBV5-1, with 9 bases aligning to TRBD2. The V gene end was trimmed by 4 bases and the J gene end by 6 bases; junction bases not matched to a gene: 8. Looked up from germline, CDR1 is SGHRS and CDR2 is YFSETQ. This CDR3 region has 14 residues. The CDR3 sequence: CASSLSGRNGEQYF. CDR3 sequence (DNA): TGCGCCAGCAGCCTAAGCGGGAGGAATGGCGAGCAGTACTTC.

The chain carries TRBV9 and TRBJ2-3; a possible D gene is TRBD1 (6 bases). CDR3 length: 14 residues. The germline gives CDR1 SGDLS, CDR2 YYNGEE. V gave up 3 bases and J gave up 0 bases, with 8 bases separating them. The CDR3 nucleotides are TGTGCCAGCAGCGCAGGACAGAGCACAGATACGCAGTATTTT. It yields the protein CASSAGQSTDTQYF.

Here the CDR3 reads CASSFRPGVRLLDEKLFF. CDR3 nucleotides: TGCGCCAGCAGCTTTCGGCCAGGGGTTCGTCTTTTGGATGAAAAACTGTTTTTT. The gene calls are TRBV5-1 and TRBJ1-4; perhaps TRBD1 as D (6 bases). The V end was cut by 2 bases, the J end by 6 bases, with 23 bases between. Germline CDR1 and CDR2: SGHRS and YFSETQ. The CDR3 is 18 amino acids. Variable domain in full (rest from reference TRBV5-1 and TRBJ1-4): KAGVTQTPRYLIKTRGQQVTLSCSPISGHRSVSWYQQTPGQGLQFLFEYFSETQRNKGNFPGRFSGRQFSNSRSEMNVSTLELGDSALYLCASSFRPGVRLLDEKLFFGSGTQLSVL.

This clone was picked up one time. The chain has TRBV4-1 and TRBJ1-5; 7 nucleotides line up with TRBD1. Trimming at V came to 0 bases and at J to 6 bases, leaving 8 bases not matched to a gene. The CDR3 length is 16 residues. In germline, CDR1 is MGHRA, CDR2 YSYEKL. The CDR3 loop reads CASSQEQDRTFQPQHF. CDR3 nucleotide sequence: TGCGCCAGCAGCCAAGAACAGGACAGGACGTTTCAGCCCCAGCATTTT.

The J gene is TRBJ1-2, the V gene TRBV18, with D hard to call. From germline, CDR1 is KGHSH and CDR2 LQKENI. Between the trimmed V and J ends, which lost 6 bases and 8 bases, there was a span of 19 bases. This CDR3 region has 14 residues. The CDR3 loop reads CASSPARPFEGYTF. CDR3 nucleotide sequence: TGTGCCAGCTCCCCGGCTAGGCCCTTTGAGGGCTACACCTTC. The whole variable domain, filled in from reference TRBV18 and TRBJ1-2, reads NAGVMQNPRHLVRRRGQEARLRCSPMKGHSHVYWYRQLPEEGLKFMVYLQKENIIDESGMPKERFSAEFPKEGPSILRIQQVVRGDSAAYFCASSPARPFEGYTFGSGTRLTVV.

J is TRBJ1-1 and V is TRBV20-1; unclear D gene. This CDR3 is built from 11 residues. The V gene lost 4 bases and the J gene lost 0 bases, with 3 bases spanning the gap. CDR1 and CDR2 (germline): DFQATT, SNEGSKA (reference sequence). This CDR3 is CSAKLNTEAFF. The CDR3 DNA follows: TGCAGTGCTAAGCTGAACACTGAAGCTTTCTTT.

This chain connects TRBV5-1 to TRBJ2-3; D is unclear. V lost 0 bases and J lost 2, with 10 bases in between. The germline gives CDR1 SGHRS, CDR2 YFSETQ. The CDR3 is 15 residues long. CDR3 DNA: TGCGCCAGCAGCTTGGACGGAGTTTACACAGATACGCAGTATTTT. Protein: CASSLDGVYTDTQYF.

The chain uses TRBV4-2 and TRBJ1-1, with D possibly being TRBD1 (5 bases). The V gene lost 2 bases and the J gene lost 3 bases, with 16 bases spanning the gap. CDR3 size: 16 residues. The germline CDR1 and CDR2 sequences are LGHNA and YNFKEQ. The CDR3 spells CASSQSSWGDDTEAFF. In DNA, the CDR3 is TGTGCCAGCAGCCAATCTTCATGGGGGGACGACACTGAAGCTTTCTTT.

The chain uses TRBV5-1 and TRBJ2-5; TRBD2 matches 9 bases. With V trimmed by 4 bases and J by 5 bases, 12 bases remained unmatched. This CDR3 contains 16 residues. CDR1 is SGHRS, CDR2 YFSETQ, per germline. The CDR3 sequence: CASSPEASGDGETQYF. The CDR3 nucleotides read TGCGCCAGCAGCCCTGAGGCTAGCGGGGATGGGGAGACCCAGTACTTC.

This clone was seen just once. The chain couples TRBV30 to TRBJ2-1; D ambiguous. Deletions cut 0 bases from V and 0 bases from J, with 6 bases between. The CDR3 loop spans 14 amino acids. Looked up from germline, CDR1 is GTSNPN and CDR2 is SVGIG (reference sequence). CDR3 sequence: CAWSVRSSYNEQFF. As DNA, the CDR3 is TGTGCCTGGAGTGTACGTAGCTCCTACAATGAGCAGTTCTTC.

This clone was seen only a few times. The V gene is TRBV30, the J gene TRBJ1-1; 7 bases are shared with TRBD1. The germline V gene has CDR1 GTSNPN and CDR2 SVGIG (reference sequence). The CDR3 loop spans 15 amino acids. The trim removed 1 base at V and 4 bases at J, leaving 9 bases unmatched. DNA of the CDR3: TGTGCCTGGAGTGGCTCAAGACAGGGAGGCACTGAAGCTTTCTTT. Translating gives CAWSGSRQGGTEAFF.

V is TRBV7-9 and J is TRBJ2-2, with 8 bases that match TRBD2. With 3 bases clipped from V and 8 bases from J, the junction kept 11 bases outside the gene matches. This CDR3 comprises 16 residues. Germline V gene sequence: CDR1 SEHNR, CDR2 FQNEAQ (reference sequence). CDR3 bases: TGTGCCAGCAGCTTTTATGGCGGGAGGTATACGGGGGAGCTGTTTTTT. Protein sequence: CASSFYGGRYTGELFF.

This chain connects TRBV13 to TRBJ2-7; perhaps TRBD1 as D (7 bases). Germline V gene sequence: CDR1 PRHDT, CDR2 FYEKMQ (reference sequence). The CDR3 loop spans 18 amino acids. V was pared by 0 bases and J by 3 bases, with 21 bases between. CDR3 in amino acids: CASSLGPAGQNIFYEQYF. CDR3 bases: TGTGCCAGCAGCTTAGGCCCCGCGGGACAGAACATTTTCTACGAGCAGTACTTC.